Sequencing of this TCR beta chain was carried out in a study of blood T cell repertoires in COVID-19. The assay was immunoSEQ multiplex PCR, and TCRdb's table has in-frame clones only and misses some. The sample contains over 200,000 clones, approximately 90% of which appear only once. Germline V lookup: CDR1 MNHNS, CDR2 SASEGT. The CDR3 extends over 16 amino acids. V lost 2 bases to trimming and J lost 5 bases, with 16 bases between them. This TCR was sampled from a human donor in a cohort exposed to, infected with or recovered from COVID-19 (not recorded which). The donor label of this sample is uncertain. This chain joins TRBV6-1 and TRBJ1-5; D might be TRBD1 (6 bases). Sequencing was performed on PBMCs or T cells enriched from blood (not recorded which). The CDR3 coding sequence is TGTGCCAGCAGTGAAATAGGGGGGGCTTGGGATCAGCCCCAGCATTTT. It translates to CASSEIGGAWDQPQHF.